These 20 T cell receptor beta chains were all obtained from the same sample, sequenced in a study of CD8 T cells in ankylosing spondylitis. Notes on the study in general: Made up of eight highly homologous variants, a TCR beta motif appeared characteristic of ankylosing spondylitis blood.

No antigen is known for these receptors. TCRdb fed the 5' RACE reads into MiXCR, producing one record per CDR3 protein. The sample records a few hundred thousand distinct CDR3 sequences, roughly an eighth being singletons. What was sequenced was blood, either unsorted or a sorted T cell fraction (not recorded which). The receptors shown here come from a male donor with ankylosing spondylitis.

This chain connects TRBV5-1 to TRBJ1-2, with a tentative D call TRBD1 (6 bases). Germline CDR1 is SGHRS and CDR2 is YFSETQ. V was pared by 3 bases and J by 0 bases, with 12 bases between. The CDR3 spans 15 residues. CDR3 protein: CASSSGQIANYGYTF. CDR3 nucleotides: TGCGCCAGCAGCTCTGGACAGATAGCTAACTATGGCTACACCTTC.

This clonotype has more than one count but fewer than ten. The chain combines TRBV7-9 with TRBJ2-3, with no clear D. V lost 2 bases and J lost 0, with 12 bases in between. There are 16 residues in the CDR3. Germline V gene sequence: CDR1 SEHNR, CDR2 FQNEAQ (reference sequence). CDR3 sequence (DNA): TGTGCCAGCAGCTTAAGTCTGTTGACTAGCACAGATACGCAGTATTTT. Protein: CASSLSLLTSTDTQYF.

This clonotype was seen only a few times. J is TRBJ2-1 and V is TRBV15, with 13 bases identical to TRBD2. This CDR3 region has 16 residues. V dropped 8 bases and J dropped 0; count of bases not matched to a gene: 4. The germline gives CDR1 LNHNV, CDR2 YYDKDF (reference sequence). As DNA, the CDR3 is TGTGCCACCGGGGGACTAGCGGGAAGCTCCTACAATGAGCAGTTCTTC. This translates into CATGGLAGSSYNEQFF.

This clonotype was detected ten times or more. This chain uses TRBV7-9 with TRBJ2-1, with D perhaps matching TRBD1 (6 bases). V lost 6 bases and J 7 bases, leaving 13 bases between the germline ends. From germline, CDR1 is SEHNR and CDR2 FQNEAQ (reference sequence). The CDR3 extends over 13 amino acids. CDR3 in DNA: TGTGCCAGCAGTCCTGCAGGGGATAATGAGCAGTTCTTC. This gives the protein CASSPAGDNEQFF.

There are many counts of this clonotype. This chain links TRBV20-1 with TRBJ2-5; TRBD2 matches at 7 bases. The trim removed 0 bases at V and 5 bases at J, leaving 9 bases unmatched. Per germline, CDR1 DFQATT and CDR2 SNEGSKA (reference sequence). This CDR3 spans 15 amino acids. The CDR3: CSAREASGPRETQYF. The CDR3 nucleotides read TGCAGTGCTAGAGAGGCTAGCGGCCCGAGGGAGACCCAGTACTTC.

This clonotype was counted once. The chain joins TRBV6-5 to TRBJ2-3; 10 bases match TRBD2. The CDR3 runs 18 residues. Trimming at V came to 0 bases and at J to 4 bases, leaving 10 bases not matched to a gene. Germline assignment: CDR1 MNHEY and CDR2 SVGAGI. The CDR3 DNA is TGTGCCAGCAGTTACTCGGCTAGCGGGAGAGTGATCCCAGATACGCAGTATTTT. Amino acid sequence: CASSYSASGRVIPDTQYF.

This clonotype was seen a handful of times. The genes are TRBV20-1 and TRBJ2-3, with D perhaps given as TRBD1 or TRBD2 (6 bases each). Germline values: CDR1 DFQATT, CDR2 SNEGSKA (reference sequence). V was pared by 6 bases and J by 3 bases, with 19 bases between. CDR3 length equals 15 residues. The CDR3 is CSAPKGGDVTDTQYF. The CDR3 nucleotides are TGCAGTGCCCCCAAGGGGGGCGACGTTACAGATACGCAGTATTTT.

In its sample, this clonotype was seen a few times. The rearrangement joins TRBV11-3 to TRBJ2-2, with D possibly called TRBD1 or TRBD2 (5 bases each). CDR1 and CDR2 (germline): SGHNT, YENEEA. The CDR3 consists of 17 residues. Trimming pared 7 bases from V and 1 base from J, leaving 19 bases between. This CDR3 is CASTDGTGTGNTGELFF. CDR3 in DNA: TGTGCCAGCACCGATGGAACCGGGACCGGGAACACCGGGGAGCTGTTTTTT.

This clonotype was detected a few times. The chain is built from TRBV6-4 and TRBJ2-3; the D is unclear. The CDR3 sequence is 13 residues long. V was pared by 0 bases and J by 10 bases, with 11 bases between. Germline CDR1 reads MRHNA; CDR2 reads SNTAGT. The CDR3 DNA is TGTGCCAGCAGTGACTCATGGGGTGGATCGCAGTATTTT. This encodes CASSDSWGGSQYF.

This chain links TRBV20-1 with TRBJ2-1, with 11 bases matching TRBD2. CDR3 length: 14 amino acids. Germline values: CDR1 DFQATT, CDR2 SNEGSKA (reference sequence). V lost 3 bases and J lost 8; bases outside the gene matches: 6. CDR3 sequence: CSASLLAGVDEQFF. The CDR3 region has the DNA TGCAGTGCTAGCCTACTAGCGGGAGTAGATGAGCAGTTCTTC.

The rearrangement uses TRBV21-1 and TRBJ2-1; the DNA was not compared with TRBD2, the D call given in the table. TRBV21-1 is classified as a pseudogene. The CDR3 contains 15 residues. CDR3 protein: CASSMQGPEDTEQFF. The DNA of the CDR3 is TGTGCCAGCAGCATGCAAGGGCCAGAGGATACTGAGCAGTTCTTC.

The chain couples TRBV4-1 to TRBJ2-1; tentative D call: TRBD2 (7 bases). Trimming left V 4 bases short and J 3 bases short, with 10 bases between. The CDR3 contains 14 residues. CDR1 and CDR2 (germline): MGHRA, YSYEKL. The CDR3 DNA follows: TGCGCCAGCAGCCGGGGGGGGCTCTACAATGAGCAGTTCTTC. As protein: CASSRGGLYNEQFF.

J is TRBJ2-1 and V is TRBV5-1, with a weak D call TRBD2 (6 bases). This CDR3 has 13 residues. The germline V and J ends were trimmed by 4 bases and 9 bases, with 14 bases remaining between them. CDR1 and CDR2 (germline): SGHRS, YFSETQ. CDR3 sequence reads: CASSLGTVGEQFF. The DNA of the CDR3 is TGCGCCAGCAGCCTCGGGACTGTTGGTGAGCAGTTCTTC. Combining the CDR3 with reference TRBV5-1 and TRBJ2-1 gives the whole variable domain KAGVTQTPRYLIKTRGQQVTLSCSPISGHRSVSWYQQTPGQGLQFLFEYFSETQRNKGNFPGRFSGRQFSNSRSEMNVSTLELGDSALYLCASSLGTVGEQFFGPGTRLTVL.

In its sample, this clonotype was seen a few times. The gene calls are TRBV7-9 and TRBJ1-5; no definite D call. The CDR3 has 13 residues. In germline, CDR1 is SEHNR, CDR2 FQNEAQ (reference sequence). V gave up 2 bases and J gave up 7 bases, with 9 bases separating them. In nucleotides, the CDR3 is TGTGCCAGCAGCTTATCGCAAGGACAGCCCCAGCATTTT. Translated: CASSLSQGQPQHF.

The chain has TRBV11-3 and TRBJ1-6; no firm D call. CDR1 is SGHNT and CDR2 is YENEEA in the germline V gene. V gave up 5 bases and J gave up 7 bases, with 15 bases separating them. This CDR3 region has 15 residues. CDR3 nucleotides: TGTGCCAGCAGCGTAGTTGCGCGCAGGAATTCACCCCTCCACTTT. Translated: CASSVVARRNSPLHF.

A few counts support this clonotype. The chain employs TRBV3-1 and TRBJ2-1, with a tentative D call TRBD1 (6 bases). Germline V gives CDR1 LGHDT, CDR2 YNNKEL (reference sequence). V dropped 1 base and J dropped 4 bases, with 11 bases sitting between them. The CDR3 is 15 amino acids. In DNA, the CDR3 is TGTGCCAGCAGCCAAGGGGCTAGGGGGTACAATGAGCAGTTCTTC. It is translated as CASSQGARGYNEQFF.

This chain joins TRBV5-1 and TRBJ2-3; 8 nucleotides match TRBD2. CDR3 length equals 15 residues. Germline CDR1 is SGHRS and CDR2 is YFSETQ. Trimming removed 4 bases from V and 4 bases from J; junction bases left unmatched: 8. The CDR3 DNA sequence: TGCGCCAGCAGCCCACCGGGAGGGCTATCAGATACGCAGTATTTT. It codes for CASSPPGGLSDTQYF.

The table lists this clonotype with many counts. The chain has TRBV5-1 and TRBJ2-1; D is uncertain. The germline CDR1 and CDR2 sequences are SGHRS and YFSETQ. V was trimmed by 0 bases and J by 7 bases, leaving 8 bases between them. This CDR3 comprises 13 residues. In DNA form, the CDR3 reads TGCGCCAGCAGCTTGGGTCAAATTAATGAGCAGTTCTTC. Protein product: CASSLGQINEQFF.

CDR3: CASSVEGFSNQPQHF. The CDR3 nucleotides read TGTGCCAGCAGTGTGGAGGGATTCAGCAATCAGCCCCAGCATTTT. This sequence joins TRBV2 and TRBJ1-5; no firm D call. Germline CDR1 is SNHLY and CDR2 is FYNNEI. The CDR3 spans 15 residues. Trimming removed 4 bases at V and 1 base at J, with 11 bases between.

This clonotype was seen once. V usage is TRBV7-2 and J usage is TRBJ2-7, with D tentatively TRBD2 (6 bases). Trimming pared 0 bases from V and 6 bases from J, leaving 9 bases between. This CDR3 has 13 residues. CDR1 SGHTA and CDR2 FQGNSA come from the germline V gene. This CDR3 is CASSLAFGGEQYF. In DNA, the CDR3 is TGTGCCAGCAGCTTAGCGTTCGGGGGCGAGCAGTACTTC.